The clone carrying this T cell receptor (beta chain) has a handful of counts. Its matching antigen is unknown. This record belongs to a study of response to subunit inactivated influenza vaccine. Study-level results: Each seasonal flu vaccination may recruit only limited new T cells, authors suggested.

V gave up 2 bases and J gave up 0 bases; unmatched junction bases: 7. The germline gives CDR1 MNHEY, CDR2 SVGEGT. This CDR3 comprises 16 residues. Each CDR3 protein is one row after TCRdb ran MiXCR on the RT-PCR reads. The repertoire holds 590,000 or so distinct CDR3 sequences, with 13% to 15% as singletons. The sequence was obtained from a man aged 45-60 years who received an inactivated influenza vaccine. The chain uses TRBV6-2 or TRBV6-3 and TRBJ2-7, with TRBD1 matching over 7 bases. The material was PBMCs from blood, obtained 14 days before vaccination. The CDR3 loop is CASSYGRDRISYEQYF. The DNA for the CDR3 is TGTGCCAGCAGTTACGGACGGGACAGAATCTCCTACGAGCAGTACTTC.